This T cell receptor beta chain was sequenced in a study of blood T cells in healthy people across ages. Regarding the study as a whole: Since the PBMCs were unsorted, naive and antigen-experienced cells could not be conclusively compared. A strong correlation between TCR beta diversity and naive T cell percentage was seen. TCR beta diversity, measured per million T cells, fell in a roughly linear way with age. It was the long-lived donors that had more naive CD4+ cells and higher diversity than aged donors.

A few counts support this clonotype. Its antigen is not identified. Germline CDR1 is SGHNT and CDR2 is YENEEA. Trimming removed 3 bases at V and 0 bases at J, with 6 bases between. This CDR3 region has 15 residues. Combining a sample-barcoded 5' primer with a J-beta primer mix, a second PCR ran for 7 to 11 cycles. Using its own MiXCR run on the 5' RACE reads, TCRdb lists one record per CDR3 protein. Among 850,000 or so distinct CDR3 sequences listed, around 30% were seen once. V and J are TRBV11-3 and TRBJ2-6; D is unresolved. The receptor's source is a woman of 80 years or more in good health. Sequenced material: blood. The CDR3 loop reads CASSFGYSGANVLTF. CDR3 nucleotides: TGTGCCAGCAGCTTTGGGTACTCTGGGGCCAACGTCCTGACTTTC.